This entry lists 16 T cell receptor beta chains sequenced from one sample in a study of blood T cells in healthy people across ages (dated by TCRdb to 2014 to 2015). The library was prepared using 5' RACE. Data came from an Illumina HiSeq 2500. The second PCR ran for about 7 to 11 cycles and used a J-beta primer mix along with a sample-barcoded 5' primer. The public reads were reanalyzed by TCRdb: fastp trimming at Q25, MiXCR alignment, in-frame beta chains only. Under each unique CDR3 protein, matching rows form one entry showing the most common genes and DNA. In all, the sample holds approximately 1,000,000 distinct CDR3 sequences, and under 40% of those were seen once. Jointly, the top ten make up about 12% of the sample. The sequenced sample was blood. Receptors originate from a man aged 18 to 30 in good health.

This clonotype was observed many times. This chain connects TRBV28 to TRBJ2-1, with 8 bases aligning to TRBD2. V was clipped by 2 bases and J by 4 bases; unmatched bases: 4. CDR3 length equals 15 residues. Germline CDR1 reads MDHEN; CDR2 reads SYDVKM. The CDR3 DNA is TGTGCCAGCAGTTTAGTAGCGGGGATATACAATGAGCAGTTCTTC. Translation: CASSLVAGIYNEQFF.

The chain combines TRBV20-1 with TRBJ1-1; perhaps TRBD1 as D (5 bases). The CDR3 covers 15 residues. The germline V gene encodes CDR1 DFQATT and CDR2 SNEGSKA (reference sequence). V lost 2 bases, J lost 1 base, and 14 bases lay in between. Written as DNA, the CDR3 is TGCAGTGCTAGAAATCGGGGCGGCTGGAACACTGAAGCTTTCTTT. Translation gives CSARNRGGWNTEAFF.

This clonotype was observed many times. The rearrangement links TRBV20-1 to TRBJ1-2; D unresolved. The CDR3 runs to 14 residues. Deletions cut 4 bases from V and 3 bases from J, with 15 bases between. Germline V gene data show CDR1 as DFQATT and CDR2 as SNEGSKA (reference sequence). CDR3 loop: CSAKRVPQDYGYTF. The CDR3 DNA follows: TGCAGTGCTAAGAGGGTCCCGCAGGACTATGGCTACACCTTC.

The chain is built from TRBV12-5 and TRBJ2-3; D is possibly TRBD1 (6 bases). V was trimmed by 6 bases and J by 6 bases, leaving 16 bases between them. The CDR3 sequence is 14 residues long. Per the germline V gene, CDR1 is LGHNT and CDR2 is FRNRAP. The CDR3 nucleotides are TGTGCTAGTGGACGGACAGAGTTTCTTGATACGCAGTATTTT. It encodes CASGRTEFLDTQYF.

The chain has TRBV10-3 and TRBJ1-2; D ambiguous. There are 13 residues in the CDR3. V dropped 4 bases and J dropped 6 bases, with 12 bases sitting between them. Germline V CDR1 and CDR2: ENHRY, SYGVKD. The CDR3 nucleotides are TGTGCCATCAGTGGAGGGTCCGGACATGGCTACACCTTC. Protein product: CAISGGSGHGYTF.

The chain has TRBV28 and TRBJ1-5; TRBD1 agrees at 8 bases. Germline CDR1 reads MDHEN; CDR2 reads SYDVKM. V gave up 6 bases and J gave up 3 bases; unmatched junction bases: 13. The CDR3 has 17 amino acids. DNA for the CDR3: TGTGCCAGCAGATCGGACAGGGCTAGAGGAGTCAATCAGCCCCAGCATTTT. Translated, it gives CASRSDRARGVNQPQHF.

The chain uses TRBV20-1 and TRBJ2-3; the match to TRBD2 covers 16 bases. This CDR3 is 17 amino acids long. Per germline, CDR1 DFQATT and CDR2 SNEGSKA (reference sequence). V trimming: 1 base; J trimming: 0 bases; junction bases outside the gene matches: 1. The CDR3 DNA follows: TGCAGTGCTAGAGCGGGACTAGCGGGGGGGAGCACAGATACGCAGTATTTT. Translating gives CSARAGLAGGSTDTQYF.

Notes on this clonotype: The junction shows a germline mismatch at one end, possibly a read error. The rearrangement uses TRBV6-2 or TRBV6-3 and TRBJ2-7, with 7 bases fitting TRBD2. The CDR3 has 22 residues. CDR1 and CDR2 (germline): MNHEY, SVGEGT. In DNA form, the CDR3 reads TGTGCCAGCAGTTACCAGATCCTTCTTCTGACTAGCACGACGAGATCCTACAATGAGCAGTGCTTC. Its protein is CASSYQILLLTSTTRSYNEQCF.

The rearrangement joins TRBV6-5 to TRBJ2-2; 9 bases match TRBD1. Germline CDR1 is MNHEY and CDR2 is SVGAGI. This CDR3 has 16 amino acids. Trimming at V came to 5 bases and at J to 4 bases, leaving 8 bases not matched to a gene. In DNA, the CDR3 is TGTGCCAGCAGTCTGACGACAGGGGGGTCCACCGGGGAGCTGTTTTTT. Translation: CASSLTTGGSTGELFF.

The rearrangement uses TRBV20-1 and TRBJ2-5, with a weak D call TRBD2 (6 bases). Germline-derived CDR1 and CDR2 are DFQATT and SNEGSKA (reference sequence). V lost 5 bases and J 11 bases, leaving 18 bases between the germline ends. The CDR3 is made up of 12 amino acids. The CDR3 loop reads CSAERGSDEQYF. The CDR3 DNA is TGCAGTGCTGAACGGGGGAGCGATGAGCAGTACTTC.

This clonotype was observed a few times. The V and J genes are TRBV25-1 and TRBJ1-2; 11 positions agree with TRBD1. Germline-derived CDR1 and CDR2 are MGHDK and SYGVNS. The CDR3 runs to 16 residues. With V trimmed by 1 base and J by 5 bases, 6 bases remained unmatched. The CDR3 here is CASSEFEGQGAYGYTF. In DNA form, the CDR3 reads TGTGCCAGCAGTGAATTCGAAGGACAGGGGGCTTATGGCTACACCTTC.

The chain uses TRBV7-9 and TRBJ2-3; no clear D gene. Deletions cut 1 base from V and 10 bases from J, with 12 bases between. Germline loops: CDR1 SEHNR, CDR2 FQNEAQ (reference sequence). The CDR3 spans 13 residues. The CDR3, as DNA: TGTGCCAGCAGCTTAGGAAGCGAGAGGTCGCAGTATTTT. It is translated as CASSLGSERSQYF.

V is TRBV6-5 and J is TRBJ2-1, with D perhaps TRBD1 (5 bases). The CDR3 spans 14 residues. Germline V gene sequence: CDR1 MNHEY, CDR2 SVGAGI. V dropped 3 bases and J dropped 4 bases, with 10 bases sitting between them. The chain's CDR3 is CASSYGRAYNEQFF. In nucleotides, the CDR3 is TGTGCCAGCAGTTATGGCAGGGCTTACAATGAGCAGTTCTTC.

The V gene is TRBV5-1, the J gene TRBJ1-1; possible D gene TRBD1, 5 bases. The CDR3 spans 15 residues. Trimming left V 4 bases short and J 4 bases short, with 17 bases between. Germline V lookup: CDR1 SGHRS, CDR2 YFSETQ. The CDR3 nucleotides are TGCGCCAGCAGCAATCGGGGCTCGACTGGCACTGAAGCTTTCTTT. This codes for CASSNRGSTGTEAFF. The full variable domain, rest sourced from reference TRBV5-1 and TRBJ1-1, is KAGVTQTPRYLIKTRGQQVTLSCSPISGHRSVSWYQQTPGQGLQFLFEYFSETQRNKGNFPGRFSGRQFSNSRSEMNVSTLELGDSALYLCASSNRGSTGTEAFFGQGTRLTVV.

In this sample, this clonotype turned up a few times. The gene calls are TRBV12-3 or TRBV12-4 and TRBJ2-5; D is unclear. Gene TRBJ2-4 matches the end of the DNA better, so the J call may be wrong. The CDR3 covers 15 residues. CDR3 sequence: CASSLARQKENIQYF. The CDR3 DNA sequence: TGTGCCAGCAGTTTAGCGAGGCAGAAAGAAAACATTCAGTACTTC.

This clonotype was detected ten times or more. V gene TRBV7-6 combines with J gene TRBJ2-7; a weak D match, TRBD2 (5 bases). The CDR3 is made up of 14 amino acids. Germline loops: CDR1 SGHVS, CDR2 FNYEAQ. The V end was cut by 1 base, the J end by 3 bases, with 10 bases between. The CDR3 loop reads CASSLGSSSYEQYF. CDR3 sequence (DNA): TGTGCCAGCAGCTTAGGGTCTAGCAGCTACGAGCAGTACTTC.